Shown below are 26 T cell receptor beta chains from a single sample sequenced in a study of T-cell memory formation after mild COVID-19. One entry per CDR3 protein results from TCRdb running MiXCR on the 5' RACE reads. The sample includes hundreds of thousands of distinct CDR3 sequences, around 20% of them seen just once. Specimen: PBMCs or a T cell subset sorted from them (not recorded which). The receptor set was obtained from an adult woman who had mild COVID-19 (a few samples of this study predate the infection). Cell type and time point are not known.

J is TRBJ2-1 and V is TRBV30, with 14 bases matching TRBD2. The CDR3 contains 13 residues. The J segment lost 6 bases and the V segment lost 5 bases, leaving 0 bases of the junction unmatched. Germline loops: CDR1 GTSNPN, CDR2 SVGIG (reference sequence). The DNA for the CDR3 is TGTGCCTGGGGGACTAGCGGGGGCAATGAGCAGTTCTTC. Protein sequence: CAWGTSGGNEQFF.

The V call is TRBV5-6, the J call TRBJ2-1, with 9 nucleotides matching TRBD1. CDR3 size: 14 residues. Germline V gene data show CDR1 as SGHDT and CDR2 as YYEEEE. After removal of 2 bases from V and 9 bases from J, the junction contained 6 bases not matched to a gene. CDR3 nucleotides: TGTGCCAGCAGCTTAACGGGACAGGGTGCTGAGCAGTTCTTC. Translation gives CASSLTGQGAEQFF.

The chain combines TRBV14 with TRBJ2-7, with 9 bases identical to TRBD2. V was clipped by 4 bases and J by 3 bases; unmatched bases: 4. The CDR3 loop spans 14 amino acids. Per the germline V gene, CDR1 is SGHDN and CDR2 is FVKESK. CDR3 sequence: CASSRGRAFYEQYF. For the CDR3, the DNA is TGTGCCAGCAGCCGCGGGAGGGCCTTCTACGAGCAGTACTTC.

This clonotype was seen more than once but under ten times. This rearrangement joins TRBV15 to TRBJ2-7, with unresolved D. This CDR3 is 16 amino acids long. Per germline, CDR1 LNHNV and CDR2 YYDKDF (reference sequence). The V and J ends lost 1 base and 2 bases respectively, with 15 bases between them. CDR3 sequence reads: CATSRVANILTYEQYF. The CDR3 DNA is TGTGCCACCAGCAGAGTGGCTAACATATTAACCTACGAGCAGTACTTC.

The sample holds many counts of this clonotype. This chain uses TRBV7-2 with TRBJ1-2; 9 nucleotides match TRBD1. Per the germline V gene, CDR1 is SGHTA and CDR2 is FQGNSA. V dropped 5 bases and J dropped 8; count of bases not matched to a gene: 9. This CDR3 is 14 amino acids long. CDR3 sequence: CASSPGTGMKGYTF. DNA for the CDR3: TGTGCCAGCAGCCCCGGGACAGGGATGAAGGGCTACACCTTC.

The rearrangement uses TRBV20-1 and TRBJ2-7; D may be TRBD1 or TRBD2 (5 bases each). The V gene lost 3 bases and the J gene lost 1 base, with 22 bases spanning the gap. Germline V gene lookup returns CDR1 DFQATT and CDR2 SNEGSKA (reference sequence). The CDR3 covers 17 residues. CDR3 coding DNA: TGCAGTGCTAGTGCTCTCGGGCAGGGAGTGGATTCCTACGAGCAGTACTTC. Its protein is CSASALGQGVDSYEQYF.

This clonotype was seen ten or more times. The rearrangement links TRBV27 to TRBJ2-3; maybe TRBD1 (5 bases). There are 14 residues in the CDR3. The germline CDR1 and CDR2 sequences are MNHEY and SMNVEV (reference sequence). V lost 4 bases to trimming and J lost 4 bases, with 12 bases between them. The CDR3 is CASSSNGQPDTQYF. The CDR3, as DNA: TGTGCCAGCAGTTCCAACGGACAACCAGATACGCAGTATTTT.

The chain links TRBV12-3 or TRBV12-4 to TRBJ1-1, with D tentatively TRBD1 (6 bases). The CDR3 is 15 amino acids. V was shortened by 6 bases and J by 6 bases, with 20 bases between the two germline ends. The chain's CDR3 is CASSRVRTGKSEAFF. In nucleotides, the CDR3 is TGTGCCAGCAGCCGAGTACGAACAGGGAAATCTGAAGCTTTCTTT.

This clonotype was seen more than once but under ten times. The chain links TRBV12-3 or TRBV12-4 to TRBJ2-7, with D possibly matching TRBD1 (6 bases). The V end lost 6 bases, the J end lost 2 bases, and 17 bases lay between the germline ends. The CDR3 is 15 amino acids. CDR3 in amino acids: CASRQAGDATYEQYF. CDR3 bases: TGTGCCAGCAGGCAGGCAGGGGATGCTACCTACGAGCAGTACTTC.

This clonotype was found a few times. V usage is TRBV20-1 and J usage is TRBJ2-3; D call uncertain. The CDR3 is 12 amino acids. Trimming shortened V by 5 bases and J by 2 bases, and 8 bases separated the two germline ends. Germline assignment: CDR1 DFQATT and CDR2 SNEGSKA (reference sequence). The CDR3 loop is CSADHYTDTQYF. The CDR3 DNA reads TGCAGTGCTGATCACTACACAGATACGCAGTATTTT.

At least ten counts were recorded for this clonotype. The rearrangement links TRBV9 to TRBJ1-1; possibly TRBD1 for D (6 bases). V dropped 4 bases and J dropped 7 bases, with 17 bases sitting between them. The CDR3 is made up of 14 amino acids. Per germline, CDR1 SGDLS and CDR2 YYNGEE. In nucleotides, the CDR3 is TGTGCCAGCAGCTCCGAAAACAGGGAAGGTGAAGCTTTCTTT. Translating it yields CASSSENREGEAFF.

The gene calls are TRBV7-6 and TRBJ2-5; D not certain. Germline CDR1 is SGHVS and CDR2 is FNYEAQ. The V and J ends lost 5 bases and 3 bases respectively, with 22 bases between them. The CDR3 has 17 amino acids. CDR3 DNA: TGTGCCAGCAGCGAAAGAGGCGCAGCGTTTTGGGAAGAGACCCAGTACTTC. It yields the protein CASSERGAAFWEETQYF.

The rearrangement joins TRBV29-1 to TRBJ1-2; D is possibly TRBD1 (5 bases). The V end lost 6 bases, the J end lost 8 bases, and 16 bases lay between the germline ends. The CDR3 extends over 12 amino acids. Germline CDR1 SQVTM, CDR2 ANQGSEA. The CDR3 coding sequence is TGCAGCGTGACGGGGCAGGAAGGAGGCTACACCTTC. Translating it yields CSVTGQEGGYTF.

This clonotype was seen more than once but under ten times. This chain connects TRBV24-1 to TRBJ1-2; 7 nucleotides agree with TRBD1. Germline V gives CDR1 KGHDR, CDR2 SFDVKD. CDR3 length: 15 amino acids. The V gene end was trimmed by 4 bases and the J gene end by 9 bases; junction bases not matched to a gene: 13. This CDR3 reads CATSDNRGPLLRYTF. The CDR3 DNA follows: TGTGCCACCAGTGACAACAGGGGCCCGCTATTACGCTACACCTTC.

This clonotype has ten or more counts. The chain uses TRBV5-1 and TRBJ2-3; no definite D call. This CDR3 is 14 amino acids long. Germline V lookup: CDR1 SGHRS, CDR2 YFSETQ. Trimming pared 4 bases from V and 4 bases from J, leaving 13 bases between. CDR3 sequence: CASSPRRGADTQYF. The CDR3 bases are TGCGCCAGCAGCCCGCGCCGAGGCGCAGATACGCAGTATTTT.

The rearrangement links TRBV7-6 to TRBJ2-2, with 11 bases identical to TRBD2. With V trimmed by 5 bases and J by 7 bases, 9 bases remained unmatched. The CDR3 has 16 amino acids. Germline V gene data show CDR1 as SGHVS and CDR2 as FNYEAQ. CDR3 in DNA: TGTGCCAGCAGCCTCCTAGCGGGAGGAGGTAGCGGGGAGCTGTTTTTT. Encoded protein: CASSLLAGGGSGELFF.

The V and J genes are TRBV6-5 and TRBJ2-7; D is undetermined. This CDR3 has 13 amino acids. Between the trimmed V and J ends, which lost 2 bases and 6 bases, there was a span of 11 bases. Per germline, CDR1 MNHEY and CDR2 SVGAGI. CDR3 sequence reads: CASSYGQATEQYF. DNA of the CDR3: TGTGCCAGCAGTTACGGGCAGGCGACCGAGCAGTACTTC.

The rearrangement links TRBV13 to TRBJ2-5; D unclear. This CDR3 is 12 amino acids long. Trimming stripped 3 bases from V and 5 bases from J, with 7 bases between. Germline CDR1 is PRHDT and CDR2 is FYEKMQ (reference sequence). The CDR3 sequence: CASSFSRETQYF. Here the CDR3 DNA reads TGTGCCAGCAGCTTTTCTAGGGAGACCCAGTACTTC.

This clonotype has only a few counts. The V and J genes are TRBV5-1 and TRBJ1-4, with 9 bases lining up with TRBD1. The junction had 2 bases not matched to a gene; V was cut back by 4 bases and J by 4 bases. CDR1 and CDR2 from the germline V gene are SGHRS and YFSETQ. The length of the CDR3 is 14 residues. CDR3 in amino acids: CASSTGGLNEKLFF. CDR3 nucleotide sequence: TGCGCCAGCAGCACAGGGGGCCTTAATGAAAAACTGTTTTTT.

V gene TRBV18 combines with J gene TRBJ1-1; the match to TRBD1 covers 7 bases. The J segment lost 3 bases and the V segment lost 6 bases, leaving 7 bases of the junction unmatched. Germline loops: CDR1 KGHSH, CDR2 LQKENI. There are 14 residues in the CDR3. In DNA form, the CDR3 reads TGTGCCAGCTCTCCGACAGGGCGTTACACTGAAGCTTTCTTT. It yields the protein CASSPTGRYTEAFF.

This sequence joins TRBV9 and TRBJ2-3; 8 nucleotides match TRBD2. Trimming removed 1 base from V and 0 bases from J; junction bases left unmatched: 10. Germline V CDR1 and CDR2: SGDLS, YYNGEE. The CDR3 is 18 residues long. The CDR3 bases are TGTGCCAGCAGCGTATCCCGGGACGGGGGGGCCAGCACAGATACGCAGTATTTT. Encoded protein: CASSVSRDGGASTDTQYF.

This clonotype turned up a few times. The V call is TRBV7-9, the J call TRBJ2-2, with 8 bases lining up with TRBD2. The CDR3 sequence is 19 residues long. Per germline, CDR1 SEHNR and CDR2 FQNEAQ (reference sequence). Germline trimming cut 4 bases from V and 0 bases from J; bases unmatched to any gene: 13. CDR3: CASSSQGTSGPANTGELFF. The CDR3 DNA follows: TGTGCCAGCAGCTCCCAGGGAACTAGCGGACCTGCGAACACCGGGGAGCTGTTTTTT. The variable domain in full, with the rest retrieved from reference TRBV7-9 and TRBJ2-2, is DTGVSQNPRHKITKRGQNVTFRCDPISEHNRLYWYRQTLGQGPEFLTYFQNEAQLEKSRLLSDRFSAERPKGSFSTLEIQRTEQGDSAMYLCASSSQGTSGPANTGELFFGEGSRLTVL.

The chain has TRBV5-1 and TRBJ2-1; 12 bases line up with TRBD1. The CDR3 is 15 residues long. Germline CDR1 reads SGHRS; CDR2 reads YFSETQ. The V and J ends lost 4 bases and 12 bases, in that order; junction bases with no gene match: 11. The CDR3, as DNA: TGCGCCAGCAGCCTACCGGGACAGGGGGCTTCGGGGCAGTTCTTC. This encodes CASSLPGQGASGQFF.

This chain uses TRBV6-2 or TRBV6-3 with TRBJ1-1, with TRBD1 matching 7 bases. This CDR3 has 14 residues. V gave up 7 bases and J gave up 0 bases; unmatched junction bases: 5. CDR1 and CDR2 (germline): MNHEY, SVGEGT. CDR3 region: CASTWDSLNTEAFF. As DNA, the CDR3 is TGTGCCAGCACCTGGGACAGTTTGAACACTGAAGCTTTCTTT.

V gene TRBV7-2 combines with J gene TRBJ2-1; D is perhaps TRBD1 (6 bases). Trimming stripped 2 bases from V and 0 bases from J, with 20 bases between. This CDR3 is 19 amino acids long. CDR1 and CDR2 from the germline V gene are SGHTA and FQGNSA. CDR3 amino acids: CASSLRVSGGRSSYNEQFF. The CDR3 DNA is TGTGCCAGCAGCTTACGGGTTAGTGGGGGCCGGAGCTCCTACAATGAGCAGTTCTTC.

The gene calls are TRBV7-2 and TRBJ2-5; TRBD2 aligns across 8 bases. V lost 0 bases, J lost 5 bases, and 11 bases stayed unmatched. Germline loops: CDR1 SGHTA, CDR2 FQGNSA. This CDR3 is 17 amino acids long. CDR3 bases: TGTGCCAGCAGCTTAGCGCCTGCCAGCGGGGGATTGGAGACCCAGTACTTC. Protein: CASSLAPASGGLETQYF.